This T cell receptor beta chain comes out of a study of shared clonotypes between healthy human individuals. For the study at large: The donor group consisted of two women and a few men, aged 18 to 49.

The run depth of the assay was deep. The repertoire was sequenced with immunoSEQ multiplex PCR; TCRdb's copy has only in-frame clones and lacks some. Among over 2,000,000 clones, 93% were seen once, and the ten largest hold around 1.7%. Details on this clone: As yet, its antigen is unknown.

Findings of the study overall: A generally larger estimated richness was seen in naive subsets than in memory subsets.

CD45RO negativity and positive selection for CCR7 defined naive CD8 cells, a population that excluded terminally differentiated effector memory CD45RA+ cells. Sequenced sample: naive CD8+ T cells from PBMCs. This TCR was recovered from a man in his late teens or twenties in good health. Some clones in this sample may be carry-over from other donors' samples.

CDR3: CASSHSTEAFF. CDR3 nucleotides: TGTGCCAGTAGTCATAGCACTGAAGCTTTCTTT. The chain is built from TRBV19 and TRBJ1-1; D gene unclear. CDR3 length: 11 residues. CDR1 is LNHDA and CDR2 is SQIVND in the germline V gene (reference sequence). Trimming took 5 bases from V and 4 from J, leaving 5 bases between them.